These 9 T cell receptor beta chains were sequenced from one sample in a study of blood T cells in healthy people across ages. A second roughly 6 to 12 cycle PCR used barcoded and J-beta primers. MiXCR, applied by TCRdb to the 5' RACE reads, yields one record per CDR3 protein. The profile shows roughly 1,800,000 distinct CDR3 sequences, 49% of them singletons. Sequenced sample: blood. The receptors shown here come from a woman between 40 and 55 years old in good health.

This clonotype turned up a few times. The chain uses TRBV20-1 and TRBJ1-4; D gene uncertain. This CDR3 has 13 amino acids. V lost 3 bases and J lost 0, with 5 bases in between. Germline CDR1 reads DFQATT; CDR2 reads SNEGSKA (reference sequence). CDR3 coding DNA: TGCAGTGCTAGGGCTACAACTAATGAAAAACTGTTTTTT. It yields the protein CSARATTNEKLFF.

V usage is TRBV12-3 or TRBV12-4 and J usage is TRBJ1-3; D is uncertain. The CDR3 has 14 amino acids. The V and J ends lost 1 base and 0 bases respectively, with 4 bases between them. CDR3 sequence reads: CASSLGGSGNTIYF. In nucleotides, the CDR3 is TGTGCCAGCAGTTTAGGTGGCTCTGGAAACACCATATATTTT.

This clonotype was detected a few times. The V and J genes are TRBV12-3 or TRBV12-4 and TRBJ2-4, with 8 bases aligning to TRBD1. The DNA end favors TRBJ2-7, so the J call may be wrong. CDR3 length: 11 residues. DNA for the CDR3: TGTGCCAGTGGACAGGGAACCGAGCAGTACTTC. Its protein is CASGQGTEQYF.

The chain uses TRBV11-1 and TRBJ2-1, with a tentative D call TRBD1 (5 bases). V shed 1 base and J shed 6 bases, with 13 bases lying between them. The germline gives CDR1 SGHAT, CDR2 FQDESV (reference sequence). The CDR3 runs to 15 residues. The CDR3, as DNA: TGTGCCAGCAGCTTAGAATTATTGGACACCAATGAGCAGTTCTTC. This translates into CASSLELLDTNEQFF.

This chain's CDR3 is CASSYSDRANSPLHF. DNA for the CDR3: TGTGCCAGCAGTTACTCGGACCGTGCGAATTCACCCCTCCACTTT. V usage is TRBV6-5 and J usage is TRBJ1-6; D is unclear. The CDR3 contains 15 residues. The V gene lost 0 bases and the J gene lost 7 bases, with 10 bases spanning the gap. Germline CDR1 and CDR2: MNHEY and SVGAGI.

This clonotype was detected only a few times. J is TRBJ2-1 and V is TRBV6-6; tentative D call: TRBD2 (6 bases). The CDR3 totals 13 residues. CDR1 is MNHNY and CDR2 is SVGAGI in the germline V gene (reference sequence). Trimming left V 4 bases short and J 6 bases short, with 10 bases between. This chain's CDR3 is CASSSGTLNEQFF. The CDR3 DNA is TGTGCCAGCAGTTCTGGGACTCTCAATGAGCAGTTCTTC.

The V call is TRBV20-1, the J call TRBJ2-5; tentative D call: TRBD2 (5 bases). Germline CDR1 is DFQATT and CDR2 is SNEGSKA (reference sequence). V lost 3 bases and J lost 1, with 12 bases in between. CDR3 length equals 14 residues. In DNA, the CDR3 is TGCAGTGCTAGTCTTCACGGGGTCCAAGAGACCCAGTACTTC. Encoded protein: CSASLHGVQETQYF.

This clonotype was counted only a few times. The rearrangement links TRBV10-3 to TRBJ2-7; D gene unclear. Germline V gene data show CDR1 as ENHRY and CDR2 as SYGVKD. The CDR3 has 14 amino acids. The V gene lost 4 bases and the J gene lost 4 bases, with 14 bases spanning the gap. The CDR3 sequence: CAISGEESVYEQYF. The CDR3 bases are TGTGCCATCAGTGGGGAAGAATCGGTTTACGAGCAGTACTTC.

This clonotype turned up a few times. The rearrangement links TRBV7-9 to TRBJ2-5; no clear D gene. Trimming left V 1 base short and J 2 bases short, with 11 bases between. Germline V CDR1 and CDR2: SEHNR, FQNEAQ (reference sequence). This CDR3 has 15 amino acids. Here the CDR3 reads CASSLVAPGQETQYF. CDR3 DNA sequence: TGTGCCAGCAGCTTAGTGGCGCCAGGTCAAGAGACCCAGTACTTC.